Following are 29 T cell receptor beta chains from one sample sequenced in a study of OX40 agonist ivuxolimab in advanced cancers. Receptors were amplified or captured by the immunoSEQ multiplex PCR assay. Here the immuneACCESS table is served through TCRdb, limited to in-frame sequences with V and J called. Missing clones are a known gap in these copies; in checked studies unresolved V genes cover under half, and the rest lacks a known reason. The sample yields about 20,000 clones; 84% were counted once. The ten largest clones represent 35% to 50% of the sample. This specimen was CD4+ or CD8+ T cells sorted from blood, taken in a trial of the OX40 agonist ivuxolimab. Receptors were obtained from an adult with an advanced solid tumor such as melanoma, head and neck, liver or kidney cancer.

The rearrangement links TRBV30 to TRBJ2-7; D remains unclear. Germline CDR1 is GTSNPN and CDR2 is SVGIG (reference sequence). This CDR3 is 13 amino acids long. Trimming pared 2 bases from V and 4 bases from J, leaving 12 bases between. Written as DNA, the CDR3 is TGTGCCTGGAGTTCATTGGCCGCTTACGAGCAGTACTTC. This gives the protein CAWSSLAAYEQYF.

The gene calls are TRBV6-4 and TRBJ1-5; no firm D call. This CDR3 is 14 amino acids long. CDR1 MRHNA and CDR2 SNTAGT come from the germline V gene. The V end lost 6 bases, the J end lost 9 bases, and 18 bases lay between the germline ends. The CDR3 coding sequence is TGTGCCAGCAGGCAAAGGACGGCCTGTGTGCCCCAGCATTTT. Translating gives CASRQRTACVPQHF.

The chain employs TRBV7-9 and TRBJ2-3, with 8 bases fitting TRBD2. Germline-derived CDR1 and CDR2 are SEHNR and FQNEAQ (reference sequence). The CDR3 spans 17 residues. V was pared by 3 bases and J by 6 bases, with 14 bases of the junction left unmatched. CDR3 region: CASSFLAGTSNSDTQYF. CDR3 bases: TGTGCCAGCAGCTTTTTGGCCGGGACTAGTAACTCCGATACGCAGTATTTT.

The V call is TRBV27, the J call TRBJ2-7, with 8 bases fitting TRBD1. V was clipped by 3 bases and J by 6 bases; unmatched bases: 1. The germline V gene encodes CDR1 MNHEY and CDR2 SMNVEV (reference sequence). The CDR3 totals 12 residues. CDR3 sequence: CASSFQGAEQYF. The CDR3 nucleotides read TGTGCCAGCAGTTTCCAGGGGGCCGAGCAGTACTTC.

The V gene is TRBV4-3, the J gene TRBJ2-7; D not resolved. Germline lookup yields CDR1 LGHNA and CDR2 YSLEER. The CDR3 consists of 14 residues. V dropped 1 base and J dropped 4 bases, with 11 bases sitting between them. This CDR3 is CASSQGRQEYEQYF. The CDR3 coding sequence is TGCGCCAGCAGCCAAGGGCGACAAGAATACGAGCAGTACTTC.

V usage is TRBV7-9 and J usage is TRBJ2-7; perhaps D is TRBD1 or TRBD2 (5 bases each). The CDR3 runs to 13 residues. Germline V gives CDR1 SEHNR, CDR2 FQNEAQ (reference sequence). Trimming removed 5 bases at V and 6 bases at J, with 14 bases between. The CDR3 protein is CASSPDRRGEQYF. DNA for the CDR3: TGTGCCAGCAGCCCCGACAGACGGGGCGAGCAGTACTTC.

The rearrangement uses TRBV2 and TRBJ1-2; perhaps TRBD1 as D (6 bases). The length of the CDR3 is 13 residues. With 11 bases removed from V and 4 bases from J, the gap between germline ends came to 17 bases. The germline gives CDR1 SNHLY, CDR2 FYNNEI. In DNA form, the CDR3 reads TGTGCCTGGGGGGGCCAGTCAATCTATGGCTACACCTTC. Its protein product is CAWGGQSIYGYTF.

The CDR3: CASRLGRGTYNEQFF. CDR3 bases: TGTGCCAGCAGATTGGGGCGGGGGACCTACAATGAGCAGTTCTTC. The chain recombines TRBV2 with TRBJ2-1, with 7 bases fitting TRBD2. Germline assignment: CDR1 SNHLY and CDR2 FYNNEI. J lost 2 bases, V lost 6 bases, and 7 bases had no gene match. This CDR3 has 15 amino acids.

The chain couples TRBV30 to TRBJ1-1; D is unclear. CDR1 is GTSNPN, CDR2 SVGIG, per germline (reference sequence). This CDR3 is 12 amino acids long. The V end lost 4 bases, the J end lost 1 base, and 7 bases lay between the germline ends. The CDR3 DNA is TGTGCCTGGACGGAGGGGAACACTGAAGCTTTCTTT. It codes for CAWTEGNTEAFF.

This sequence joins TRBV7-3 and TRBJ2-5; 7 nucleotides match TRBD1. Germline V gene sequence: CDR1 SGHTA, CDR2 FQGTGA. The CDR3 covers 15 residues. The V and J ends lost 5 bases and 7 bases, in that order; junction bases with no gene match: 13. CDR3 residues: CASSLSPGTVSTQYF. The CDR3 region has the DNA TGTGCCAGCAGCCTCTCCCCGGGGACAGTATCGACCCAGTACTTC.

This chain links TRBV7-2 with TRBJ2-7; D remains unclear. This CDR3 spans 13 amino acids. CDR1 is SGHTA, CDR2 FQGNSA, per germline. V lost 5 bases and J 0 bases, leaving 8 bases between the germline ends. The CDR3 DNA reads TGTGCCAGCAGCCCGACGGTCTCCTACGAGCAGTACTTC. Amino acid sequence: CASSPTVSYEQYF.

This clone has just one count. The J gene is TRBJ2-3, the V gene TRBV27; 7 bases align to TRBD1. V lost 6 bases and J lost 5; bases outside the gene matches: 14. The CDR3 runs to 16 residues. Germline CDR1 and CDR2: MNHEY and SMNVEV (reference sequence). The CDR3 sequence: CASSSIVPTGRDTQYF. The CDR3 DNA sequence: TGTGCCAGCAGCTCTATCGTCCCGACAGGGCGAGATACGCAGTATTTT.

CDR3 sequence: CASSRGNRATETQYF. The CDR3 DNA reads as TGTGCCAGCAGTCGCGGAAACAGGGCAACGGAGACCCAGTACTTC. The rearrangement joins TRBV27 to TRBJ2-5, with a weak D call TRBD1 (6 bases). Germline CDR1 MNHEY, CDR2 SMNVEV (reference sequence). V was clipped by 5 bases and J by 5 bases, with 18 bases between them. This CDR3 is built from 15 residues.

This CDR3 is CATEGATDTQYF. CDR3 DNA: TGTGCCACCGAGGGGGCAACAGATACGCAGTATTTT. The chain uses TRBV15 and TRBJ2-3, with TRBD1 matching over 7 bases. Trimming removed 8 bases from V and 3 bases from J; junction bases left unmatched: 2. The germline CDR1 and CDR2 sequences are LNHNV and YYDKDF (reference sequence). The CDR3 runs to 12 residues.

The J gene is TRBJ2-7, the V gene TRBV9, with 8 bases matching TRBD2. V trimming: 3 bases; J trimming: 0 bases; junction bases outside the gene matches: 11. CDR3 size: 17 residues. Germline V gene sequence: CDR1 SGDLS, CDR2 YYNGEE. Here the CDR3 reads CASSGSSGGQTSYEQYF. In nucleotides, the CDR3 is TGTGCCAGCAGCGGATCAAGCGGGGGCCAGACCTCCTACGAGCAGTACTTC.

This chain uses TRBV28 with TRBJ1-1; D gene uncertain. V lost 6 bases and J lost 8, with 10 bases in between. The germline CDR1 and CDR2 sequences are MDHEN and SYDVKM. The CDR3 has 11 residues. The CDR3 DNA reads TGTGCCAGCAGCATCAGAGGCGAAGCTTTCTTT. Amino acid sequence: CASSIRGEAFF.

The chain combines TRBV28 with TRBJ2-5; D is uncertain. Trimming took 4 bases from V and 3 from J, leaving 18 bases between them. CDR3 size: 16 residues. The V gene's germline CDR1 is MDHEN and CDR2 SYDVKM. CDR3 nucleotides: TGTGCCAGCAGTTCTATAGAGAACCTACCCGAAGAGACCCAGTACTTC. This translates into CASSSIENLPEETQYF.

The genes are TRBV15 and TRBJ2-7; D gene ambiguous. From germline, CDR1 is LNHNV and CDR2 YYDKDF (reference sequence). This CDR3 contains 15 residues. The V end was cut by 0 bases, the J end by 0 bases, with 9 bases between. The CDR3 sequence: CATSREDGSSYEQYF. The DNA of the CDR3 is TGTGCCACCAGCAGAGAGGACGGAAGCTCCTACGAGCAGTACTTC.

This clone occurred once. The CDR3 DNA reads TGTGCCAGCAGTTTAACGGGCTCCTACGAGCAGTACTTC. Translating gives CASSLTGSYEQYF. The V call is TRBV27, the J call TRBJ2-7; D remains ambiguous. The CDR3 has 13 residues. Trimming took 2 bases from V and 0 from J, leaving 5 bases between them. From germline, CDR1 is MNHEY and CDR2 SMNVEV (reference sequence).

The chain combines TRBV28 with TRBJ2-3; D unclear. V lost 8 bases and J lost 2, with 11 bases in between. CDR3 length: 13 residues. CDR1 MDHEN and CDR2 SYDVKM come from the germline V gene. The CDR3 DNA sequence: TGTGCCAGCGGACGAACTGTCACAGATACGCAGTATTTT. Translation: CASGRTVTDTQYF.

The rearrangement uses TRBV27 and TRBJ2-5, with 13 bases matching TRBD2. Germline trimming cut 5 bases from V and 2 bases from J; bases unmatched to any gene: 11. This CDR3 is 18 amino acids long. Per germline, CDR1 MNHEY and CDR2 SMNVEV (reference sequence). CDR3 amino acids: CASSVLLAGGRFQETQYF. In nucleotides, the CDR3 is TGTGCCAGCAGTGTTTTACTAGCGGGGGGGCGATTTCAAGAGACCCAGTACTTC.

The rearrangement joins TRBV6-1 to TRBJ1-5, with D possibly TRBD1 on 5 matching bases. Trimming pared 2 bases from V and 2 bases from J, leaving 19 bases between. The CDR3 length is 18 residues. Per germline, CDR1 MNHNS and CDR2 SASEGT. The CDR3 DNA reads as TGTGCCAGCAGTGAAATTCTAGTACCAGGGATCGGCAATCAGCCCCAGCATTTT. The encoded protein is CASSEILVPGIGNQPQHF.

V is TRBV5-6 and J is TRBJ2-1; D is undetermined. This CDR3 contains 15 residues. The germline gives CDR1 SGHDT, CDR2 YYEEEE. Trimming cost V 7 bases and J 0 bases, with 14 bases left between them. The CDR3 is CASRLRSGSYNEQFF. The CDR3 DNA reads TGTGCCAGCCGCCTCCGTTCAGGCTCCTACAATGAGCAGTTCTTC.

In nucleotides, the CDR3 is TGTGCCATCAGTGAGTCGGCAGGTCTTCGCGGGAGGGATGAGCAGTTCTTC. This sequence encodes CAISESAGLRGRDEQFF. This chain joins TRBV10-3 and TRBJ2-1; 9 bases fit TRBD2. The J segment lost 8 bases and the V segment lost 0 bases, leaving 11 bases of the junction unmatched. This CDR3 comprises 17 residues. Germline V CDR1 and CDR2: ENHRY, SYGVKD.

In this sample, this clone turned up once. The chain employs TRBV6-1 and TRBJ2-6; D may match TRBD1 or TRBD2 (5 bases each). The CDR3 consists of 16 residues. Germline V gene sequence: CDR1 MNHNS, CDR2 SASEGT. Trimming stripped 3 bases from V and 0 bases from J, with 9 bases between. In nucleotides, the CDR3 is TGTGCCAGCAGTGAGGGGGACGGCTCTGGGGCCAACGTCCTGACTTTC. Translated: CASSEGDGSGANVLTF.

The V gene is TRBV4-1, the J gene TRBJ1-1; a weak D match, TRBD1 (6 bases). This CDR3 is built from 13 residues. Trimming shortened V by 4 bases and J by 4 bases, and 10 bases separated the two germline ends. Per germline, CDR1 MGHRA and CDR2 YSYEKL. CDR3 protein: CASSLGGATEAFF. The DNA of the CDR3 is TGCGCCAGCAGCCTAGGGGGGGCCACTGAAGCTTTCTTT.

V is TRBV28 and J is TRBJ1-4; 9 bases fit TRBD1. The CDR3 sequence is 15 residues long. V lost 6 bases and J lost 3; bases outside the gene matches: 5. Per germline, CDR1 MDHEN and CDR2 SYDVKM. The CDR3 loop is CASSGQGRANEKLFF. CDR3 nucleotides: TGTGCCAGCAGCGGACAGGGGAGGGCTAATGAAAAACTGTTTTTT.

The rearrangement links TRBV28 to TRBJ2-5, with 12 bases that match TRBD2. CDR3 size: 17 residues. Germline V gene lookup returns CDR1 MDHEN and CDR2 SYDVKM. Losses at the gene ends were 1 base for V and 2 bases for J; bases not matched to a gene: 5. CDR3 sequence reads: CASSLFLAGGGQETQYF. CDR3 bases: TGTGCCAGCAGTTTATTTCTAGCGGGAGGGGGGCAAGAGACCCAGTACTTC. Combining the CDR3 with reference TRBV28 and TRBJ2-5 gives the whole variable domain DVKVTQSSRYLVKRTGEKVFLECVQDMDHENMFWYRQDPGLGLRLIYFSYDVKMKEKGDIPEGYSVSREKKERFSLILESASTNQTSMYLCASSLFLAGGGQETQYFGPGTRLLVL.

J is TRBJ2-5 and V is TRBV5-5; 10 bases map to TRBD1. Germline CDR1 SGHKS, CDR2 YYEKEE (reference sequence). The ends lost 5 bases at V and 4 bases at J; junction bases unmatched: 5. The CDR3 runs to 14 residues. The CDR3 here is CASSQDRGGETQYF. CDR3 DNA sequence: TGTGCCAGCAGTCAGGACAGGGGGGGAGAGACCCAGTACTTC.